The clone carrying this TCR beta chain was observed at least ten times. Its antigen is undetermined. The source of the sample is a study of tumor and adjacent non-tumor tissue in lung cancer. Whole-study results and caveats: TCR diversity was significantly greater in tumor than normal lung tissue. Tumor TCR diversity, when higher, was linked to shorter survival. In normal lung, the top 100 clones were significantly more dominant than in tumor.

CDR1 is ENHRY, CDR2 SYGVKD, per germline. Trimming removed 0 bases at V and 0 bases at J, with 11 bases between. This CDR3 comprises 16 residues. Three rounds of nested PCR, following a modified ARM-PCR protocol, produced the TCRbeta library. TCRdb reprocessed the multiplex PCR reads via MiXCR and lists one record per CDR3 protein. In the table there are 85,000 to 100,000 distinct CDR3 sequences, 67% of which are singletons. The template was RNA from unsorted bulk tissue. Chemotherapy-naive patients with new lung cancer underwent thoracic surgery in China, August–November 2014. V usage is TRBV10-3 and J usage is TRBJ1-2; D is uncertain. The receptor's source is a man aged 60-69 years with non-small cell lung cancer. The sequencing sample was made of lung tumor tissue. The CDR3 spells CAISESKETANYGYTF. CDR3 sequence (DNA): TGTGCCATCAGTGAGTCGAAGGAAACTGCTAACTATGGCTACACCTTC.